Detailed here is one T cell receptor (beta chain). The data belong to a study of OX40 agonist ivuxolimab in advanced cancers. Clones were sequenced by immunoSEQ multiplex PCR, and TCRdb holds only the in-frame ones, with some missing. The table lists about 69,000 clones, about 90% of them singletons, with under 12% in the top ten. Here the sequenced sample was CD4+ or CD8+ T cells sorted from blood, taken in a trial of the OX40 agonist ivuxolimab. The receptor was derived from an adult with an advanced solid tumor such as melanoma, head and neck, liver or kidney cancer.

The CDR3 loop reads CATSRDWRQASYEQYF. The CDR3 DNA follows: TGTGCCACCAGCAGAGACTGGAGGCAGGCCTCCTACGAGCAGTACTTC. The V gene is TRBV15, the J gene TRBJ2-7; D may be TRBD2 (5 bases). The CDR3 is 16 residues long. V lost 0 bases, J lost 0 bases, and 12 bases lay in between. CDR1 LNHNV and CDR2 YYDKDF come from the germline V gene (reference sequence).